These 3 T cell receptor beta chains were all obtained from the same sample, sequenced in a study of control samples from healthy donors and cancer patients. Libraries were prepared by immunoSEQ multiplex PCR; TCRdb keeps only in-frame clonotypes and omits some of them. This table holds 50,000 to 55,000 clones, 95% found once. Specimen: blood. The receptor set was obtained from a man aged 25 to 45 in good health.

The rearrangement joins TRBV6-5 to TRBJ1-6; a weak D match, TRBD1 (5 bases). V shed 6 bases and J shed 9 bases, with 15 bases lying between them. Germline V gene sequence: CDR1 MNHEY, CDR2 SVGAGI. This CDR3 comprises 14 residues. The DNA for the CDR3 is TGTGCCAGCAGCCCCAAGACAGTTCGTTCACCCCTCCACTTT. Translating it yields CASSPKTVRSPLHF.

The rearrangement uses TRBV28 and TRBJ1-2; TRBD1 is a possible D gene (6 bases). CDR1 and CDR2 from the germline V gene are MDHEN and SYDVKM. CDR3 length equals 13 residues. Trimming pared 5 bases from V and 3 bases from J, leaving 10 bases between. The CDR3 loop reads CASSPTGYYGYTF. Here the CDR3 DNA reads TGTGCCAGCAGTCCCACAGGGTACTATGGCTACACCTTC.

The genes are TRBV4-2 and TRBJ1-2; 9 bases agree with TRBD1. The CDR3 consists of 18 residues. Germline loops: CDR1 LGHNA, CDR2 YNFKEQ. With V trimmed by 4 bases and J by 2 bases, 14 bases remained unmatched. The CDR3 loop reads CASSPLIGQGKENYGYTF. The DNA for the CDR3 is TGTGCCAGCAGCCCACTAATCGGACAGGGGAAGGAAAACTATGGCTACACCTTC.